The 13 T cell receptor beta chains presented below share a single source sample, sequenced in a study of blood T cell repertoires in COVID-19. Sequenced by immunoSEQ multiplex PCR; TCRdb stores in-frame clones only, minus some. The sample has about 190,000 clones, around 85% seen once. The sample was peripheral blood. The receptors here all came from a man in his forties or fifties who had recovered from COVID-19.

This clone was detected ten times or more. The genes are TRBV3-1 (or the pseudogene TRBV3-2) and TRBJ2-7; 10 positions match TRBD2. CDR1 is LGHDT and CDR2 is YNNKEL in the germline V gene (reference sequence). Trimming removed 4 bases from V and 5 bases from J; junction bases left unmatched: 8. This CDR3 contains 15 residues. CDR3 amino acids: CASSRPLAGLDEQYF. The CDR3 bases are TGTGCCAGCAGCCGGCCACTAGCGGGACTAGACGAGCAGTACTTC.

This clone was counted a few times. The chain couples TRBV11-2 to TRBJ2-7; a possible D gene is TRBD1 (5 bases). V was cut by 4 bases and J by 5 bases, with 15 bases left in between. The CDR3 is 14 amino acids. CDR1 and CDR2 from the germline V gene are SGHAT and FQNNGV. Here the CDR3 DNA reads TGTGCCAGCAGCTACAGACAGCTTCTAAACGAGCAGTACTTC. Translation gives CASSYRQLLNEQYF.

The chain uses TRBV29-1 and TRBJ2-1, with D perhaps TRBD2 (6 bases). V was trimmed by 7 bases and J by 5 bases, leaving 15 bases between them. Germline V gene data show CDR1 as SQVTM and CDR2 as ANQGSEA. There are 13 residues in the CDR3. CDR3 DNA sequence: TGCAGCGCTCGGAGGGCCCAGGACAATGAGCAGTTCTTC. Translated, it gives CSARRAQDNEQFF.

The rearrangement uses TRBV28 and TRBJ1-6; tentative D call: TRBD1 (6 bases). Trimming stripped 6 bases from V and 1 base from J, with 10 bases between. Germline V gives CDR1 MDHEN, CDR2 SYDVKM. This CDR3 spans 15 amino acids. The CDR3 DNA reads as TGTGCCAGCAGCAAACAGGGATCCTATAATTCACCCCTCCACTTT. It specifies CASSKQGSYNSPLHF.

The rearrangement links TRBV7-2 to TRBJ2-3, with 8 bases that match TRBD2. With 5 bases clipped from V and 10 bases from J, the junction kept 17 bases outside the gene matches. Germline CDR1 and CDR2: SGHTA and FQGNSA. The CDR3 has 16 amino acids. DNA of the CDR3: TGTGCCAGCAGCCGCGGGGGCTCGGGAGGGCGAGGGGCGCAGTATTTT. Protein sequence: CASSRGGSGGRGAQYF.

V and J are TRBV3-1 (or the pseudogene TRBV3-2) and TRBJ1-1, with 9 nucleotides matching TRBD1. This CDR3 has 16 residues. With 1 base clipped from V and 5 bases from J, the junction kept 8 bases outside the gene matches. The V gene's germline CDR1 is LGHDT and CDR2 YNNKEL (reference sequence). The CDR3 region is CASSQVWGQGRTEAFF. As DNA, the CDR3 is TGTGCCAGCAGCCAAGTATGGGGACAGGGCAGGACTGAAGCTTTCTTT.

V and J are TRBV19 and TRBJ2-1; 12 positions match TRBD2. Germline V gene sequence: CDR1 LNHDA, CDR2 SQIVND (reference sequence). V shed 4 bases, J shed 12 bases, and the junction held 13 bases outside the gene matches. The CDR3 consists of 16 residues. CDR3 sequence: CASSKQGTETSGRQFF. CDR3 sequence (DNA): TGTGCCAGTAGTAAGCAGGGTACAGAGACTAGCGGGAGGCAGTTCTTC.

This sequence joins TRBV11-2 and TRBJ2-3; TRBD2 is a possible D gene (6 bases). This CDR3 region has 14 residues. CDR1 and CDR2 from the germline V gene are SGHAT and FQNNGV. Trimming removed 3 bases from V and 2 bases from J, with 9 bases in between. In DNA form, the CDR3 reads TGTGCCAGCAGCTTCGCGGGGAACACAGATACGCAGTATTTT. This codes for CASSFAGNTDTQYF.

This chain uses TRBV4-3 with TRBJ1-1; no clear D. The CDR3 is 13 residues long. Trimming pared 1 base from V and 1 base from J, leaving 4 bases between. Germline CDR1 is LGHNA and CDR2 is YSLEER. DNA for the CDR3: TGCGCCAGCAGCCAAGGGCCGAACACTGAAGCTTTCTTT. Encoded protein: CASSQGPNTEAFF.

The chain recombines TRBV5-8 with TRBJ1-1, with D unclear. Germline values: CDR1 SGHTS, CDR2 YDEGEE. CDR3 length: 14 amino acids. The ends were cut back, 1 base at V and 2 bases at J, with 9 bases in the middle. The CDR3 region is CASSLYRSNTEAFF. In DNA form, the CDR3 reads TGTGCCAGCAGCTTGTACAGATCTAACACTGAAGCTTTCTTT.

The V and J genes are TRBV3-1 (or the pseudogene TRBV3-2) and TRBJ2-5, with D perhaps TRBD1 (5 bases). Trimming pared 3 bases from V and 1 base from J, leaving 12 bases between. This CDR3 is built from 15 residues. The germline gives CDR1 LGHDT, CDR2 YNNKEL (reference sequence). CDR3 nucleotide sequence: TGTGCCAGCAGCCATTCTACAGGACCCCAAGAGACCCAGTACTTC. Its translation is CASSHSTGPQETQYF.

In nucleotides, the CDR3 is TGTGCCAGTAGTGTTCCCAGGGGCGGCTACTATGGCTACACCTTC. Translating gives CASSVPRGGYYGYTF. The rearrangement links TRBV19 to TRBJ1-2; TRBD1 is a possible D gene (6 bases). Germline V gene lookup returns CDR1 LNHDA and CDR2 SQIVND (reference sequence). This CDR3 has 15 amino acids. V lost 5 bases, J lost 3 bases, and 16 bases lay in between.

The CDR3 here is CASGDSYHYEQYF. CDR3 DNA: TGTGCCAGCGGTGACAGTTACCACTACGAGCAGTACTTC. The chain combines TRBV28 with TRBJ2-7, with a tentative D call TRBD1 (5 bases). The CDR3 consists of 13 residues. In germline, CDR1 is MDHEN, CDR2 SYDVKM. With 8 bases removed from V and 3 bases from J, the gap between germline ends came to 14 bases.